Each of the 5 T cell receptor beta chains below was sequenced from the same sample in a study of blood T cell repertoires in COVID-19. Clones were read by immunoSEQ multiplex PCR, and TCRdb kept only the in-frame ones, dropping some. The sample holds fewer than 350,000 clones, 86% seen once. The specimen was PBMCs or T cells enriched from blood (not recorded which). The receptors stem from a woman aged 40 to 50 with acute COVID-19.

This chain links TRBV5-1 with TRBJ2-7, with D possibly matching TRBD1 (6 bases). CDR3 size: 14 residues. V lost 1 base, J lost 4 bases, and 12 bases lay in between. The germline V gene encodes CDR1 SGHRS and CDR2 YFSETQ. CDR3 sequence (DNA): TGCGCCAGCAGCTTGTTGTCAGGGGATTACGAGCAGTACTTC. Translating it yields CASSLLSGDYEQYF.

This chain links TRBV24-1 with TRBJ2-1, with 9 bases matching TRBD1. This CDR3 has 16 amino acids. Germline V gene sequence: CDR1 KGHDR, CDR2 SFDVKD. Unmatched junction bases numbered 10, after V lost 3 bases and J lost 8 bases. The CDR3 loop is CATSDRHGTGSHEQFF. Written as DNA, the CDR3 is TGTGCCACCAGTGATCGACACGGGACAGGGTCTCATGAGCAGTTCTTC.

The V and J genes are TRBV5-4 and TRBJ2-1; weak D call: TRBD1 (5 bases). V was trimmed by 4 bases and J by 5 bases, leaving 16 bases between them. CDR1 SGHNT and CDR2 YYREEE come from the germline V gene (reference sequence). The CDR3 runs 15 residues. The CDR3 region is CASSINVDSHNEQFF. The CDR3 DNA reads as TGTGCCAGCAGCATTAACGTTGACAGCCACAATGAGCAGTTCTTC. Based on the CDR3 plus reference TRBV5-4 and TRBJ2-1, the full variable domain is ETGVTQSPTHLIKTRGQQVTLRCSSQSGHNTVSWYQQALGQGPQFIFQYYREEENGRGNFPPRFSGLQFPNYSSELNVNALELDDSALYLCASSINVDSHNEQFFGPGTRLTVL.

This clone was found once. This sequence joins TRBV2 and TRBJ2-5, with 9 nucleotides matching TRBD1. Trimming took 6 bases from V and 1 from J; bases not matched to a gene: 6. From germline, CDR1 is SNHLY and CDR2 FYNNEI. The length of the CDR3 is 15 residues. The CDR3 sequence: CASRDRGVLQETQYF. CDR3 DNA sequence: TGTGCCAGCAGGGACAGGGGAGTCCTCCAAGAGACCCAGTACTTC. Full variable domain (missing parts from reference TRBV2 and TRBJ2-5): EPEVTQTPSHQVTQMGQEVILRCVPISNHLYFYWYRQILGQKVEFLVSFYNNEISEKSEIFDDQFSVERPDGSNFTLKIRSTKLEDSAMYFCASRDRGVLQETQYFGPGTRLLVL.

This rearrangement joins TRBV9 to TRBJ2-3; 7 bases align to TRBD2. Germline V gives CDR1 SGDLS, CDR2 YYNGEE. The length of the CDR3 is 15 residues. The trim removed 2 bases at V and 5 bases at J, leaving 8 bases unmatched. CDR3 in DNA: TGTGCCAGCAGCGTGGGAACTAGCGCGCGAGATACGCAGTATTTT. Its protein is CASSVGTSARDTQYF.